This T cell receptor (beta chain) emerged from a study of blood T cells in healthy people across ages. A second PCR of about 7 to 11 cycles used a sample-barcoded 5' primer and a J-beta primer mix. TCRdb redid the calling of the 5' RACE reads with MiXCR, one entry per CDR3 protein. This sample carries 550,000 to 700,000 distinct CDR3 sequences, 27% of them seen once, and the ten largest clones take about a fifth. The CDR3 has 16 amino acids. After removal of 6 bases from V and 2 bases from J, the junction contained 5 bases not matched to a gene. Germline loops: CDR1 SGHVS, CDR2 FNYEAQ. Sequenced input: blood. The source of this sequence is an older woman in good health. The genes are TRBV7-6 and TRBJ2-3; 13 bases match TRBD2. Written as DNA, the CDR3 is TGTGCCAGCAGGCGACTAGCGGGGGGCTACACAGATACGCAGTATTTT. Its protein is CASRRLAGGYTDTQYF.